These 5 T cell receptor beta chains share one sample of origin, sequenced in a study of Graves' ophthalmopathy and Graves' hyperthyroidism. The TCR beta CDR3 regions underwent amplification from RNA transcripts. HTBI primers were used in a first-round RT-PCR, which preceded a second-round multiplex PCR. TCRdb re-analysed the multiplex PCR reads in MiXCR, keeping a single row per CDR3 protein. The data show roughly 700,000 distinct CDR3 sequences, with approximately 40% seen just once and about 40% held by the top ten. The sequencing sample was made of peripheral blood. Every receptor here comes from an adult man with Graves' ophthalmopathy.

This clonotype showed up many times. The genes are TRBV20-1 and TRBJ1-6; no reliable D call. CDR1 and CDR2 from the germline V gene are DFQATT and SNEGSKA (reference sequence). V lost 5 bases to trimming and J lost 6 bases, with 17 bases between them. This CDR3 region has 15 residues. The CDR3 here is CSAGPMGLSNSPLHF. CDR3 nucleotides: TGCAGTGCTGGACCCATGGGTCTATCTAATTCACCCCTCCACTTT.

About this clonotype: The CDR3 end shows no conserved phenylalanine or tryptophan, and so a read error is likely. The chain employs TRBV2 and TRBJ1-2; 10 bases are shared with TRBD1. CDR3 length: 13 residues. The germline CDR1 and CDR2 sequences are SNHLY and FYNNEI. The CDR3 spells CAAGTGVAYGYTS. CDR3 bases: TGCGCCGCCGGGACAGGGGTGGCCTATGGCTACACCTCC.

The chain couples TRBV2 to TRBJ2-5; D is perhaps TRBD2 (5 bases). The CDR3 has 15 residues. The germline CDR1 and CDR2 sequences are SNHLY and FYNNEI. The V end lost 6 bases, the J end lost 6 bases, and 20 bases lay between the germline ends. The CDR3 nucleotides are TGTGCCAGCAGCCCGGAGGCCCGGGTTGGAAAGACCCAGTACTTC. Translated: CASSPEARVGKTQYF.

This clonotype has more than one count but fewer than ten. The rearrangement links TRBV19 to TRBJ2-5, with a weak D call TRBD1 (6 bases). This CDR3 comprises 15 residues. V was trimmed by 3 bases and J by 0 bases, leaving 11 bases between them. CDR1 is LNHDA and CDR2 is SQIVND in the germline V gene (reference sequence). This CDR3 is CASSIGTGYQETQYF. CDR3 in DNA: TGTGCCAGTAGTATTGGTACAGGGTACCAAGAGACCCAGTACTTC.

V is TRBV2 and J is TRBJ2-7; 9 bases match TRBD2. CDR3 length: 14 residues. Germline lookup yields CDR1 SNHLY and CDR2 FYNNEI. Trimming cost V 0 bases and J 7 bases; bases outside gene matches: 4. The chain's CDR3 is CASSEAGLAGEQYF. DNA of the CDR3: TGTGCCAGCAGTGAAGCGGGGCTAGCGGGAGAGCAGTACTTC.